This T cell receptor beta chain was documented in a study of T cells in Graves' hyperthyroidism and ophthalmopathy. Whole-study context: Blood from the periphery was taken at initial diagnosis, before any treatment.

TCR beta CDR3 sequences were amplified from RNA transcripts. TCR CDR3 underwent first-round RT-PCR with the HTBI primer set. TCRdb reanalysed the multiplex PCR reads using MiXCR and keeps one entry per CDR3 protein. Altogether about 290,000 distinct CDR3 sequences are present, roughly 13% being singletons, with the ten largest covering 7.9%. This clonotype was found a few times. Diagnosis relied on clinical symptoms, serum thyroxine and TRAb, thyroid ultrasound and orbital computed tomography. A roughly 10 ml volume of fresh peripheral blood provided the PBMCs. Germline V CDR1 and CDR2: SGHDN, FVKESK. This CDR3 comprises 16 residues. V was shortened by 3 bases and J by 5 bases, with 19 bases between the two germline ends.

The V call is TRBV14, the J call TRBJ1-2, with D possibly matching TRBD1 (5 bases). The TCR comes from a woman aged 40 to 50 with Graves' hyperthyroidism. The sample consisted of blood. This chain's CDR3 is CASSQGTVAPWYGYTF. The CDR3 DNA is TGTGCCAGCAGCCAGGGGACGGTCGCCCCATGGTATGGCTACACCTTC. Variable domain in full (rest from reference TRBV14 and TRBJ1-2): EAGVTQFPSHSVIEKGQTVTLRCDPISGHDNLYWYRRVMGKEIKFLLHFVKESKQDESGMPNNRFLAERTGGTYSTLKVQPAELEDSGVYFCASSQGTVAPWYGYTFGSGTRLTVV.